The present entry profiles one T cell receptor beta chain with its context. Its antigen is not identified. Germline V lookup: CDR1 SGHRS, CDR2 YFSETQ. Trimming at V came to 3 bases and at J to 5 bases, leaving 7 bases not matched to a gene. CDR3 length: 14 amino acids. Staining for CD45RO/CCR7/CD25/CD127/CD95/CD27 allowed sorting of CD4+ naive, central memory, regulatory and stem cell-like memory cells. Reverse transcription of all isolated RNA meant that expressed TCRB transcripts were sequenced. Libraries were prepared by immunoSEQ multiplex PCR; TCRdb keeps only in-frame clonotypes and omits some of them. The sample carries over 500,000 clones, roughly 15% recorded once. This specimen comes from a study of beta chain features in type 1 diabetes. Background on the study: Comparable age, gender and cell yields were observed in patients relative to healthy donors. Study-level findings and limits: Diminished insertions and augmented deletions at VDJ junctions characterized type 1 diabetes patients.

Source material: naive CD4+ T cells from blood. The chain is built from TRBV5-1 and TRBJ2-5; TRBD2 agrees at 7 bases. The sequence derives from a man between 18 and 29 years old in good health. The CDR3 DNA sequence: TGCGCCAGCAGCTCCACCTGGGGAGGGGAGACCCAGTACTTC. This encodes CASSSTWGGETQYF.